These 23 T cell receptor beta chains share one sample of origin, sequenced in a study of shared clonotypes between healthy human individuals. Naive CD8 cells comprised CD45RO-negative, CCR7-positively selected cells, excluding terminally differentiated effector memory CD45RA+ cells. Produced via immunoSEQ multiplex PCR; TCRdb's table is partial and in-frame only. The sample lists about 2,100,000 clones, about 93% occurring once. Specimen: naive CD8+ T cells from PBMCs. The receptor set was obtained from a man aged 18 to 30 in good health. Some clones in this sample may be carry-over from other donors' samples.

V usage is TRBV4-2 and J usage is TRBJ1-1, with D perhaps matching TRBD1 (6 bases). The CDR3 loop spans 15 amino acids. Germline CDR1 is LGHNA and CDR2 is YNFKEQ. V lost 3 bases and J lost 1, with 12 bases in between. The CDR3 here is CASSQADRTNTEAFF. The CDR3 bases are TGTGCCAGCAGCCAGGCAGACAGGACGAACACTGAAGCTTTCTTT.

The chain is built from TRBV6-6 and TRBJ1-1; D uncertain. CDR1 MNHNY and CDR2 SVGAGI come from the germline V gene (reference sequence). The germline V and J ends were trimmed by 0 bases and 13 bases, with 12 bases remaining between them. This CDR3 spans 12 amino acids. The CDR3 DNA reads TGTGCCAGCAGTTACTCGAGTTTCTCGGGTTTCTTT. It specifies CASSYSSFSGFF.

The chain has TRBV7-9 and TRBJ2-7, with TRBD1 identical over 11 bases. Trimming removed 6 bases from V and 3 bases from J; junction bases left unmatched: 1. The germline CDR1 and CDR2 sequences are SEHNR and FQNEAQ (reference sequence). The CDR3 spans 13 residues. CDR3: CASRDRGLYEQYF. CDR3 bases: TGTGCCAGCAGGGACAGGGGGCTCTACGAGCAGTACTTC.

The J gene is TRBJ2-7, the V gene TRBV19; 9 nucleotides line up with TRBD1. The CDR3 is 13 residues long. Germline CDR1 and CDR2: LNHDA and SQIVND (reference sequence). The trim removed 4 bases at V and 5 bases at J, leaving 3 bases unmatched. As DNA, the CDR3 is TGTGCCAGTAGTACCAGGACAGGGGACGAGCAGTACTTC. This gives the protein CASSTRTGDEQYF.

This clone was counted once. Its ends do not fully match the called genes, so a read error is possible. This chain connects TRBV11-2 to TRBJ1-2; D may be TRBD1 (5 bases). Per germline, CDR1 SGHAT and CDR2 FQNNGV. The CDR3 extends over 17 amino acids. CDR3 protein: CASSLGSLGLSKYGYTF. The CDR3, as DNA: TGTGCCAGCAGCTTAGGGTCACTGGGACTTTCTAAATATGGCTACACCTTC.

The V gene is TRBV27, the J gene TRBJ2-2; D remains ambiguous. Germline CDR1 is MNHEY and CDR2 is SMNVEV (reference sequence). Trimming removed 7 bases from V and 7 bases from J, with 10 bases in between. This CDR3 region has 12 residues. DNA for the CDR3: TGTGCCAGCATGCCCATCCGCGGGGAGCTGTTTTTT. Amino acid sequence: CASMPIRGELFF.

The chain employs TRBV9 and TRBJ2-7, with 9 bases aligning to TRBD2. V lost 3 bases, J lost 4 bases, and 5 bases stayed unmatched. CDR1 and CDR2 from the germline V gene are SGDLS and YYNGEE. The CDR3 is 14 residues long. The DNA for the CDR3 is TGTGCCAGCAGCGCTCGGGCGGGGGGGTACGAGCAGTACTTC. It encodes CASSARAGGYEQYF. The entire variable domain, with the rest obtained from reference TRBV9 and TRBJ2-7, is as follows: DSGVTQTPKHLITATGQRVTLRCSPRSGDLSVYWYQQSLDQGLQFLIQYYNGEERAKGNILERFSAQQFPDLHSELNLSSLELGDSALYFCASSARAGGYEQYFGPGTRLTVT.

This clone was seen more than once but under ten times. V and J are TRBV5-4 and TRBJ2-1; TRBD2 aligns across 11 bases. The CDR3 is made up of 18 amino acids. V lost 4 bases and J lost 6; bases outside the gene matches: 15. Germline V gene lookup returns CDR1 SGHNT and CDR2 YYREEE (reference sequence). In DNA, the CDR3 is TGTGCCAGCAGCCCGGAGGTGGGACTAGCGGCTAACTCCAATGAGCAGTTCTTC. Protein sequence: CASSPEVGLAANSNEQFF. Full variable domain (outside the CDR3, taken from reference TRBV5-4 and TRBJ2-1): ETGVTQSPTHLIKTRGQQVTLRCSSQSGHNTVSWYQQALGQGPQFIFQYYREEENGRGNFPPRFSGLQFPNYSSELNVNALELDDSALYLCASSPEVGLAANSNEQFFGPGTRLTVL.

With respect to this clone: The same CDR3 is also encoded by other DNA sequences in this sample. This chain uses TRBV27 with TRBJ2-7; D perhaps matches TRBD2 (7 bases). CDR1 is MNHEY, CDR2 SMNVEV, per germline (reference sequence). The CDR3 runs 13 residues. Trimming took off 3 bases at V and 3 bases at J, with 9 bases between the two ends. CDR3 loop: CASSLGGHYEQYF. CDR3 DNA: TGTGCCAGCAGTTTGGGGGGGCACTACGAGCAGTACTTC.

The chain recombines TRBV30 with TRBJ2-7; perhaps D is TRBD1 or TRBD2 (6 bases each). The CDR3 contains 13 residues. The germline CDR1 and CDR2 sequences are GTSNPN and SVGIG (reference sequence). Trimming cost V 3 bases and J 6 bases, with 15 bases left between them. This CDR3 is CAWSPGEVGEQYF. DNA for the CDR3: TGTGCCTGGAGCCCAGGGGAGGTGGGCGAGCAGTACTTC.

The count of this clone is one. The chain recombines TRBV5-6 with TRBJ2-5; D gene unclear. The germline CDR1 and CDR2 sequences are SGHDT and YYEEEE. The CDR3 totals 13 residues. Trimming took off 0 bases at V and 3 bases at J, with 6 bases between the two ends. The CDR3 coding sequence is TGTGCCAGCAGCTTGGTGCCAGAAGAGACCCAGTACTTC. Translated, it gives CASSLVPEETQYF.

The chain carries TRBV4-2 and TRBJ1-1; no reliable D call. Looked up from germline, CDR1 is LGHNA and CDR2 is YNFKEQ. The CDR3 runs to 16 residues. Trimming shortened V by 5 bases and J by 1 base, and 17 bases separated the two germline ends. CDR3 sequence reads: CASSGPAVGPNTEAFF. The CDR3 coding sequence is TGTGCCAGCAGCGGACCGGCTGTGGGCCCGAACACTGAAGCTTTCTTT.

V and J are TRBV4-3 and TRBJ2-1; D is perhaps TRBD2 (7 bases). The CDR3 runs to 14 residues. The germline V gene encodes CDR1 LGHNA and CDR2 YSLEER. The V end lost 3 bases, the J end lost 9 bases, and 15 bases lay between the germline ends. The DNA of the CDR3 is TGCGCCAGCAGCCAGGATGGGGGGGGCGGTGAGCAGTTCTTC. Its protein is CASSQDGGGGEQFF.

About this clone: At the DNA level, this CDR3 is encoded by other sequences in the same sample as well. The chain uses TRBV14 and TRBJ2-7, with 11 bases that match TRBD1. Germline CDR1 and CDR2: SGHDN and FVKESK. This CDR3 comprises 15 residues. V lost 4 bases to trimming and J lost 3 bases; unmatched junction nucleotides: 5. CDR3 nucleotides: TGTGCCAGCAGCCTGGGGACAGGGGGGTTCTACGAGCAGTACTTC. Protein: CASSLGTGGFYEQYF.

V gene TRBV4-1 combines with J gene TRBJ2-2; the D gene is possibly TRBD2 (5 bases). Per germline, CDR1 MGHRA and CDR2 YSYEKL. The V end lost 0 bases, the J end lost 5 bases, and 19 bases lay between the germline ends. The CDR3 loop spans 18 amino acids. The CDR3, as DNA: TGCGCCAGCAGCCAAGATAGGCGACTCATCGGGGTGACCGGGGAGCTGTTTTTT. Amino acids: CASSQDRRLIGVTGELFF.

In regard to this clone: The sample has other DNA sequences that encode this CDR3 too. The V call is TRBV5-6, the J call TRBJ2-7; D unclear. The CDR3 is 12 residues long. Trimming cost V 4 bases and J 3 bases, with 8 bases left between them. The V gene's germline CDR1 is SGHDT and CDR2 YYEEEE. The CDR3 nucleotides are TGTGCCAGCAGCCTAGGCGGCTACGAGCAGTACTTC. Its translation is CASSLGGYEQYF.

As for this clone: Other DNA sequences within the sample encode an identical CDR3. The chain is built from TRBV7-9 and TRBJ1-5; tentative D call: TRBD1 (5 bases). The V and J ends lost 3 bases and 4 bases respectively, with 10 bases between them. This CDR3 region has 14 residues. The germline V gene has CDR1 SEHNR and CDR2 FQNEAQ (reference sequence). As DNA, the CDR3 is TGTGCCAGCAGCTTCGGAGGGGATAATCAGCCCCAGCATTTT. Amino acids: CASSFGGDNQPQHF.

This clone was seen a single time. CDR3 nucleotide sequence: TGTGCCAGCGGATGGGTGGGGACTGAAGCTTTCTTT. Protein product: CASGWVGTEAFF. The V gene is TRBV28, the J gene TRBJ1-1; no reliable D call. This CDR3 spans 12 amino acids. V lost 8 bases to trimming and J lost 5 bases, with 12 bases between them. In germline, CDR1 is MDHEN, CDR2 SYDVKM.

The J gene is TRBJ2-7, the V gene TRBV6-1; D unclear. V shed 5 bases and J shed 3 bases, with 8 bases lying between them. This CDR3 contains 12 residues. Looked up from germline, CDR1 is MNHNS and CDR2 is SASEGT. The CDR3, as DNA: TGTGCCAGCAGTTTCGACGGCTACGAGCAGTACTTC. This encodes CASSFDGYEQYF.

Written as DNA, the CDR3 is TGTGCCAGCAGCGTAGAGCACGGCTTCCCCTACAATGAGCAGTTCTTC. Translation gives CASSVEHGFPYNEQFF. The chain links TRBV9 to TRBJ2-1; D is undetermined. Germline loops: CDR1 SGDLS, CDR2 YYNGEE. CDR3 length equals 16 residues. V was trimmed by 0 bases and J by 2 bases, leaving 12 bases between them.

In DNA, the CDR3 is TGTGCCAGCAGCTTACCGGGACAGGGGACGGAGACCCAGTACTTC. Translating it yields CASSLPGQGTETQYF. The rearrangement links TRBV7-6 to TRBJ2-5; 10 nucleotides align to TRBD1. This CDR3 has 15 amino acids. Germline values: CDR1 SGHVS, CDR2 FNYEAQ. With V trimmed by 2 bases and J by 5 bases, 5 bases remained unmatched.

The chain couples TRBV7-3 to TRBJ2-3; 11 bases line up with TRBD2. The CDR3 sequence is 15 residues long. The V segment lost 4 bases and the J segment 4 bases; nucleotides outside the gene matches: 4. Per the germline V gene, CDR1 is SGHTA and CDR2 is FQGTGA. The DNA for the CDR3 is TGTGCCAGCAGCTCTCTAGCGGGAGGCGCAGATACGCAGTATTTT. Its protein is CASSSLAGGADTQYF.

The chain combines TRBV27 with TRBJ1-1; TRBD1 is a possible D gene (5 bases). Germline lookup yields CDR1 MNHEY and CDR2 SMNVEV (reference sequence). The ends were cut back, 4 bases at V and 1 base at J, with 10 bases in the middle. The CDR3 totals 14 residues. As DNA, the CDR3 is TGTGCCAGCAGTTCATGGGACGGGAACACTGAAGCTTTCTTT. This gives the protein CASSSWDGNTEAFF.